The clone carrying this TCR beta chain turned up a few times. This sample was included in a study of blood T cells in healthy people across ages. This CDR3 has 13 residues. Trimming pared 1 base from V and 8 bases from J, leaving 9 bases between. Germline lookup yields CDR1 SGHDN and CDR2 FVKESK. Next came a second PCR, run for about 7 to 12 cycles, which used a sample-barcoded 5' primer along with a J-beta primer mix. MiXCR was run by TCRdb on the 5' RACE reads, yielding one entry per CDR3 protein. The sample gives roughly 830,000 distinct CDR3 sequences, around 62% of which show up once; around a quarter is in the top ten.

The TCR was taken from a man aged 25 to 40 in good health. Sequenced sample: blood. This sequence joins TRBV14 and TRBJ2-1; weak D call: TRBD2 (6 bases). CDR3 protein: CASSQAREDEQFF. CDR3 coding DNA: TGTGCCAGCAGCCAAGCGAGGGAGGATGAGCAGTTCTTC.